Below are 9 T cell receptor beta chains sequenced from a single sample in a study of T cell repertoires in cytomegalovirus infection. A single record per CDR3 protein comes from TCRdb applying MiXCR to the reads. Among 310,000 or so distinct CDR3 sequences listed, 15% to 20% were seen once. The material sequenced was PBMCs. The source of these receptors is a human donor in good health (CMV status not recorded). Some clones in this sample may be carry-over from other donors' samples.

This CDR3 reads CASSSMLIAGAGETQYF. CDR3 coding DNA: TGTGCCAGCAGCTCAATGCTGATAGCGGGGGCGGGGGAGACCCAGTACTTC. V is TRBV5-6 and J is TRBJ2-5; TRBD2 agrees at 9 bases. Germline values: CDR1 SGHDT, CDR2 YYEEEE. CDR3 length equals 17 residues. The J segment lost 5 bases and the V segment lost 3 bases, leaving 14 bases of the junction unmatched. The full variable domain, in which reference TRBV5-6 and TRBJ2-5 provide the parts outside the CDR3, is DAGVTQSPTHLIKTRGQQVTLRCSPKSGHDTVSWYQQALGQGPQFIFQYYEEEERQRGNFPDRFSGHQFPNYSSELNVNALLLGDSALYLCASSSMLIAGAGETQYFGPGTRLLVL.

V gene TRBV6-1 combines with J gene TRBJ2-5, with a possible D match to TRBD1 (6 bases). The V gene's germline CDR1 is MNHNS and CDR2 SASEGT. The CDR3 sequence is 14 residues long. V was shortened by 4 bases and J by 4 bases, with 13 bases between the two germline ends. The CDR3 loop is CASSADRLRETQYF. The DNA for the CDR3 is TGTGCCAGCAGTGCCGACAGGCTCAGAGAGACCCAGTACTTC.

This clonotype was counted at least ten times. This chain links TRBV7-2 with TRBJ1-2; 8 bases match TRBD1. This CDR3 is 14 amino acids long. From germline, CDR1 is SGHTA and CDR2 FQGNSA. With V trimmed by 5 bases and J by 5 bases, 7 bases remained unmatched. The CDR3 spells CASSLGGQVYGYTF. CDR3 bases: TGTGCCAGCAGCCTAGGGGGACAGGTGTATGGCTACACCTTC.

This clonotype came up a few times. The V call is TRBV7-2, the J call TRBJ1-5; tentatively, D is TRBD1 (5 bases). There are 15 residues in the CDR3. The germline V gene has CDR1 SGHTA and CDR2 FQGNSA. Trimming removed 1 base at V and 4 bases at J, with 11 bases between. The CDR3 DNA reads as TGTGCCAGCAGCTTAGACGGGGGACGAAATCAGCCCCAGCATTTT. Translated: CASSLDGGRNQPQHF.

In its sample, this clonotype was seen many times. The V and J genes are TRBV7-6 and TRBJ2-5, with 9 bases fitting TRBD2. The CDR3 has 18 residues. V trimming: 7 bases; J trimming: 1 base; junction bases outside the gene matches: 16. The germline gives CDR1 SGHVS, CDR2 FNYEAQ. The CDR3 loop reads CASNSFDYSTSGQETQYF. DNA for the CDR3: TGTGCCAGCAACTCCTTCGATTATTCGACTAGCGGCCAAGAGACCCAGTACTTC.

At least ten counts were recorded for this clonotype. The chain is built from TRBV7-6 and TRBJ1-1; no clear D. Germline CDR1 is SGHVS and CDR2 is FNYEAQ. The CDR3 loop spans 13 amino acids. V lost 3 bases, J lost 1 base, and 6 bases lay in between. CDR3 in amino acids: CASSFQRNTEAFF. DNA for the CDR3: TGTGCCAGCAGCTTTCAGAGGAACACTGAAGCTTTCTTT.

With respect to this clonotype: At one boundary the junction diverges from the germline segment, which might be a read error. The chain joins TRBV4-2 to TRBJ2-1; the match to TRBD1 covers 8 bases. From germline, CDR1 is LGHNA and CDR2 YNFKEQ. This CDR3 is 14 amino acids long. The CDR3 reads CASSQVAGGNQQFF. The CDR3 nucleotides read TGTGCCAGCAGCCAAGTCGCAGGGGGCAATCAGCAGTTCTTC.

This clonotype appeared a few times. V and J are TRBV12-3 or TRBV12-4 and TRBJ1-1; the D gene is possibly TRBD1 (5 bases). The V end was cut by 6 bases, the J end by 0 bases, with 17 bases between. The CDR3 runs 16 residues. The CDR3 reads CASSRASTGLNTEAFF. In nucleotides, the CDR3 is TGTGCCAGCAGCCGCGCCTCTACAGGTCTGAACACTGAAGCTTTCTTT.

This clonotype was seen only a few times. V usage is TRBV7-2 and J usage is TRBJ2-5, with TRBD2 identical over 9 bases. Germline loops: CDR1 SGHTA, CDR2 FQGNSA. The CDR3 loop spans 17 amino acids. V lost 2 bases and J lost 3; bases outside the gene matches: 10. The chain's CDR3 is CASSLSGAASGKETQYF. CDR3 DNA sequence: TGTGCCAGCAGCTTATCAGGGGCGGCTAGCGGGAAAGAGACCCAGTACTTC.